The 4 T cell receptor beta chains in this list originate from one sample, sequenced in a study of blood T cell repertoires in COVID-19. Assay: immunoSEQ multiplex PCR; the TCRdb copy retains only in-frame clones and omits some. The sample lists a few hundred thousand clones, about 80% occurring once. Sequencing was done on a sample of peripheral blood. These receptors came from an elderly man with acute or convalescent COVID-19.

The count of this clone is one. The chain is built from TRBV9 and TRBJ2-1, with a tentative D call TRBD1 (5 bases). Trimming left V 0 bases short and J 7 bases short, with 17 bases between. Germline CDR1 is SGDLS and CDR2 is YYNGEE. This CDR3 is 16 amino acids long. The CDR3 sequence: CASSVVSGMGGNEQFF. CDR3 in DNA: TGTGCCAGCAGCGTAGTTTCAGGGATGGGTGGGAATGAGCAGTTCTTC.

The chain carries TRBV3-1 (or the pseudogene TRBV3-2) and TRBJ1-1; maybe TRBD1 (6 bases). CDR1 is LGHDT and CDR2 is YNNKEL in the germline V gene (reference sequence). V lost 5 bases and J lost 0, with 13 bases in between. The CDR3 runs to 15 residues. CDR3 residues: CASSSQGTVNTEAFF. The CDR3 DNA is TGTGCCAGCAGCTCGCAGGGGACGGTGAACACTGAAGCTTTCTTT.

The chain has TRBV7-2 and TRBJ2-7, with 8 bases aligning to TRBD1. The junction had 3 bases not matched to a gene; V was cut back by 5 bases and J by 0 bases. The germline V gene encodes CDR1 SGHTA and CDR2 FQGNSA. The CDR3 covers 14 residues. The CDR3 coding sequence is TGTGCCAGCAGCAGGGACAGGCTCTCCTACGAGCAGTACTTC. This translates into CASSRDRLSYEQYF.

This sequence joins TRBV19 and TRBJ2-7; D gene unclear. The ends were cut back, 5 bases at V and 2 bases at J, with 10 bases in the middle. The germline CDR1 and CDR2 sequences are LNHDA and SQIVND (reference sequence). The CDR3 is 13 residues long. CDR3 DNA sequence: TGTGCCAGTAGTTACAAACCCGCCTACGAGCAGTACTTC. Its translation: CASSYKPAYEQYF.